These T cell receptor beta chains were read from a single sample in a study of blood T cell repertoires in COVID-19. The protocol was immunoSEQ multiplex PCR, while the TCRdb copy is restricted to in-frame clones and leaves out a portion. The repertoire holds approximately 320,000 clones, with 90% as singletons. The sequenced material came from PBMCs or T cells enriched from blood (not recorded which). Receptors originate from a man in his fifties or sixties who had recovered from COVID-19. CDR3s include the opening cysteine and the closing phenylalanine or tryptophan. The order of the fields is clone size, D gene, J gene, V gene, CDR3 DNA, CDR3 protein. D genes are given only for firm matches. For some rows the clone size is stated as once, few or many, or as a class when expanded; others skip it.

few	TRBD2	TRBJ2-7	TRBV9	TGTGCCAGCAGCGTAGGGCCGGGACTAGATACCACCCTTCGCGAGCAGTACTTC	CASSVGPGLDTTLREQYF
.	TRBD1	TRBJ2-7	TRBV12-3/TRBV12-4	TGTGCCAGCAGTGATACAGGGGAAGAGCAGTACTTC	CASSDTGEEQYF
.	.	TRBJ2-5	TRBV30	TGTGCCTGGAGTGTAGGGGTTAATCAAGAGACCCAGTACTTC	CAWSVGVNQETQYF
.	.	TRBJ1-1	TRBV19	TGTGCCAGTTGGGGGGGTACCAAGAACACTGAAGCTTTCTTT	CASWGGTKNTEAFF
.	.	TRBJ2-2	TRBV6-4	TGTGCCCGCGGTCGGGGACAAAACACCGGGGAGCTGTTTTTT	CARGRGQNTGELFF
.	.	TRBJ2-5	TRBV27	TGTGCCAGCAGTTTAGTAGGAGACGCAGAGACCCAGTACTTC	CASSLVGDAETQYF
.	TRBD1	TRBJ1-2	TRBV30	TGTGCCTGGAGTGGGGGAGACAGGGGGCTCTTTGGCTACACCTTC	CAWSGGDRGLFGYTF
.	.	TRBJ2-1	TRBV15	TGTGCCACCAGGGGAGGGGGTTCCTACAATGAGCAGTTCTTC	CATRGGGSYNEQFF
once	.	TRBJ1-2	TRBV4-1	TGCGCCAGCAGCCAAGAAGTTAAAACTTTTTCCGGCTACACCTTC	CASSQEVKTFSGYTF
.	.	TRBJ1-2	TRBV3-1/TRBV3-2	TGTGCCAGCAGCCAAGGTCAGGGAAACTATGGCTACACCTTC	CASSQGQGNYGYTF
few	.	TRBJ1-3	TRBV30	TGTGCCTGGAGGAACCCACGGAGTGGAAACACCATATATTTT	CAWRNPRSGNTIYF
.	.	TRBJ2-2	TRBV7-9	TGTGCCAGCAGCAAGGAGGTTGTTAACACCGGGGAGCTGTTTTTT	CASSKEVVNTGELFF
.	.	TRBJ2-7	TRBV7-9	TGTGCCAGCAGCTTACTAGGGGTGTCTTCCTACGAGCAGTACTTC	CASSLLGVSSYEQYF
.	TRBD1	TRBJ1-1	TRBV29-1	TGCAGCGTTCGCGGACAGGGCTCTCGACTCAACACTGAAGCTTTCTTT	CSVRGQGSRLNTEAFF
.	TRBD1	TRBJ1-2	TRBV5-5	TGTGCCAGCAGCTTTCAGGGGGGAAGGGGCTACACCTTC	CASSFQGGRGYTF
.	.	TRBJ2-1	TRBV12-3/TRBV12-4	TGTGCCAGCAGACACGAGGGTGAGCAGTTCTTC	CASRHEGEQFF
.	.	TRBJ1-2	TRBV7-9	TGTGCCAGCAGCCTAATAACTCGGGGGTTGAACCGGGGCGGCTACACCTTC	CASSLITRGLNRGGYTF
few	TRBD2	TRBJ2-3	TRBV7-2	TGTGCCAGCAGCTTAGAGAGCGGGAGGGGACATACGCAGTATTTT	CASSLESGRGHTQYF
.	.	TRBJ1-5	TRBV2	TGTGCCAGCAGAGACGGGAATCAGCCCCAGCATTTT	CASRDGNQPQHF
.	.	TRBJ1-5	TRBV6-5	TGTGCCAGCAGTATCCAAGGGGGTGGCAATCAGCCCCAGCATTTT	CASSIQGGGNQPQHF
.	.	TRBJ2-1	TRBV4-3	TGCGCCAGCAGCCAAGAGGCAGGCAATGAGCAGTTCTTC	CASSQEAGNEQFF
.	.	TRBJ2-6	TRBV28	TGTGCCAGGGCGGGCGACTCGGGGGCCAACGTCCTGACTTTC	CARAGDSGANVLTF
.	.	TRBJ1-4	TRBV14	TGTGCCAGCAGCCGAGGGCATGGGAGACTAACAACTAATGAAAAACTGTTTTTT	CASSRGHGRLTTNEKLFF
.	.	TRBJ2-5	TRBV7-3	TGTGCCAGCAGCTTAAGAGGTAGCGGTGCTGGGAAAGAGACCCAGTACTTC	CASSLRGSGAGKETQYF
.	.	TRBJ2-1	TRBV9	TGTGCCAGCAGCGTTTCCGGGGGAAGCTCCTACAATGAGCAGTTCTTC	CASSVSGGSSYNEQFF
.	.	TRBJ2-7	TRBV4-2	TGTGCCAGCAGCCCAGGGCTGAGGGACAACTCCTACGAGCAGTACTTC	CASSPGLRDNSYEQYF
.	.	TRBJ2-1	TRBV7-3	TGTGCCAGCAGCGAGGAAGGCTACAATGAGCAGTTCTTC	CASSEEGYNEQFF
.	.	TRBJ2-1	TRBV19	TGTGCCACCCAGGACAAATCAATATACAATGAGCAGTTCTTC	CATQDKSIYNEQFF
few	.	TRBJ2-1	TRBV2	TGTGCCAGCCGAGGGAACAATGAGCAGTTCTTC	CASRGNNEQFF
.	TRBD2	TRBJ2-2	TRBV5-4	TGTGCCAGCAGCCCCTCGGGGGGACCGGTCACCGGGGAGCTGTTTTTT	CASSPSGGPVTGELFF
.	.	TRBJ2-2	TRBV7-9	TGTGCCAGCAGCCCTAGTGCCGGGGAGCTGTTTTTT	CASSPSAGELFF
.	TRBD2	TRBJ2-7	TRBV10-3	TGTGCCATCAGTGCGCGGGGGGGGCCCCGCGAGCAGTACTTC	CAISARGGPREQYF
.	TRBD1	TRBJ1-3	TRBV10-3	TGTGCCACTCGGGACAGCTCTGGAAACACCATATATTTT	CATRDSSGNTIYF
.	TRBD1	TRBJ2-1	TRBV11-3	TGTGCCAGCAGCTTACAGGGACAGGGGGCGATTGAGCAGTTCTTC	CASSLQGQGAIEQFF
.	TRBD1	TRBJ2-5	TRBV5-1	TGCGCCAGCAGCTCCGCCGGACAGGCCGCGGCGGAGACCCAGTACTTC	CASSSAGQAAAETQYF
.	TRBD1	TRBJ2-5	TRBV5-4	TGTGCCAGCAGAAAAGGACAGGGGGGTTCCGGGGAGACCCAGTACTTC	CASRKGQGGSGETQYF
.	.	TRBJ1-4	TRBV5-1	TGCGCCAGCAGCCCCCACAGTGATACAAGAGAAAAACTGTTTTTT	CASSPHSDTREKLFF
.	.	TRBJ2-1	TRBV11-1	TGTGCCAGCAGCTTAGGGACTCTAACCTACAATGAGCAGTTCTTC	CASSLGTLTYNEQFF
once	.	TRBJ1-5	TRBV19	TGTGCCAGTAGTATTAGCAGGGGTCAGCCCCAGCATTTT	CASSISRGQPQHF
once	TRBD2	TRBJ2-7	TRBV23-1	TGCGCCAGCTGCTTCGGACTAGCGGGAGTGAACTCTGTTTACGAGCAGTACTTC	CASCFGLAGVNSVYEQYF
.	.	TRBJ1-3	TRBV7-9	TGTGCCAGCAGCTTAAGCAGACTCTCTGGAAACACCATATATTTT	CASSLSRLSGNTIYF
.	.	TRBJ1-1	TRBV10-1	TGCGCCAGCAGGTCCAACAGGGCGTTGGGAACTGAAGCTTTCTTT	CASRSNRALGTEAFF
.	.	TRBJ2-7	TRBV6-5	TGTGCCAGCAGTTACTCCCAGGGTAGTTACGAGCAGTACTTC	CASSYSQGSYEQYF
.	TRBD1	TRBJ2-1	TRBV10-3	TGTGCCATCAGTGTCGAGGGACAGGGTTCTGTATTGCCTGACGGTGAGCAGTTCTTC	CAISVEGQGSVLPDGEQFF